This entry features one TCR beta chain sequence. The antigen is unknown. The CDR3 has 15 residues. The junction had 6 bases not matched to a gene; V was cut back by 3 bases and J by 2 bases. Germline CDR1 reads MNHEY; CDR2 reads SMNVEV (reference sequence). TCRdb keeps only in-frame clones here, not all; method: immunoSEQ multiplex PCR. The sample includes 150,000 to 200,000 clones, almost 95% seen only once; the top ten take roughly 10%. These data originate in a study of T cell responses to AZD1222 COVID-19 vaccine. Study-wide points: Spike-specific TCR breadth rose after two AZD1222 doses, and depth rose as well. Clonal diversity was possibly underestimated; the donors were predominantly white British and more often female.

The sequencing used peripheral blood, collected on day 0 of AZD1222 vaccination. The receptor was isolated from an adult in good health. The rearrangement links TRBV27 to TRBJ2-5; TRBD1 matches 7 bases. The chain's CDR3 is CASSLMGQPQETQYF. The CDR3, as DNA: TGTGCCAGCAGTTTGATGGGACAGCCTCAAGAGACCCAGTACTTC.